Listed here are 5 T cell receptor beta chains from one sample, sequenced in a study of CD4 T cells in relation to SARS-CoV-2 and coronaviruses. Before the COVID-19 pandemic, during about 2011-2019, CD4+ T cells were taken from unexposed donors. CD4+ T cells were isolated from the cells after around 10 days of culture. Only in-frame clones appear in the TCRdb table, and some are missing; sequencing was by immunoSEQ multiplex PCR. Of approximately 20,000 clones listed, 76% are singletons. These receptors' targets are unknown. The sample comprised CD4+ T cells from PBMCs, cultured in vitro. These receptors came from a human donor in good health.

J is TRBJ2-4 and V is TRBV12-3 or TRBV12-4; maybe TRBD2 (5 bases). The CDR3 is 13 residues long. Trimming left V 3 bases short and J 6 bases short, with 9 bases between. CDR3 DNA: TGTGCCAGCAGTTTTGGCGGGCTAAACATTCAGTACTTC. It encodes CASSFGGLNIQYF.

This chain uses TRBV15 with TRBJ1-5; TRBD1 matches 9 bases. This CDR3 is 16 amino acids long. Trimming at V came to 1 base and at J to 1 base, leaving 2 bases not matched to a gene. CDR1 and CDR2 (germline): LNHNV, YYDKDF (reference sequence). The CDR3 region is CATSRVDRGSNQPQHF. The DNA of the CDR3 is TGTGCCACCAGCAGAGTTGACAGGGGGAGCAATCAGCCCCAGCATTTT.

This chain joins TRBV6-2 or TRBV6-3 and TRBJ1-3; no clear D gene. Trimming shortened V by 2 bases and J by 7 bases, and 9 bases separated the two germline ends. Per the germline V gene, CDR1 is MNHEY and CDR2 is SVGEGT. This CDR3 region has 13 residues. Written as DNA, the CDR3 is TGTGCCAGCAGTTACGCCGACACGAACACCATATATTTT. It yields the protein CASSYADTNTIYF.

The chain is built from TRBV5-1 and TRBJ2-2, with D possibly being TRBD1 or TRBD2 (5 bases each). Germline V CDR1 and CDR2: SGHRS, YFSETQ. The CDR3 consists of 14 residues. V lost 4 bases to trimming and J lost 5 bases, with 12 bases between them. The CDR3 sequence: CASSDTEGTGELFF. The DNA for the CDR3 is TGCGCCAGCAGCGACACAGAGGGGACCGGGGAGCTGTTTTTT.

The rearrangement links TRBV5-4 to TRBJ2-2; 9 nucleotides agree with TRBD2. CDR1 SGHNT and CDR2 YYREEE come from the germline V gene (reference sequence). This CDR3 contains 15 residues. The junction had 3 bases not matched to a gene; V was cut back by 2 bases and J by 4 bases. The DNA for the CDR3 is TGTGCCAGCAGCTTTCTAGCGGGAACCACCGGGGAGCTGTTTTTT. It specifies CASSFLAGTTGELFF. The whole variable domain, filled in from reference TRBV5-4 and TRBJ2-2, reads ETGVTQSPTHLIKTRGQQVTLRCSSQSGHNTVSWYQQALGQGPQFIFQYYREEENGRGNFPPRFSGLQFPNYSSELNVNALELDDSALYLCASSFLAGTTGELFFGEGSRLTVL.